This entry lists 22 T cell receptor beta chains sequenced from one sample in a study of T-cell memory formation after mild COVID-19. TCRdb reprocessed the 5' RACE reads via MiXCR and lists one record per CDR3 protein. The sample contains 210,000 or so distinct CDR3 sequences, over 9.5% of which appear only once. The sequencing input was PBMCs or a T cell subset sorted from them (not recorded which). These receptors all stem from a man in his late teens or twenties who had mild COVID-19 (a few samples of this study predate the infection). Cell type and time point are not known.

Only a few counts were recorded for this clonotype. The chain recombines TRBV2 with TRBJ2-1; maybe TRBD2 (6 bases). Trimming stripped 8 bases from V and 14 bases from J, with 16 bases between. The CDR3 is 11 residues long. Germline assignment: CDR1 SNHLY and CDR2 FYNNEI. In DNA, the CDR3 is TGTGCCAGCGGTTCCGGGACTTCGGAGTTCTTC. Its protein product is CASGSGTSEFF.

The chain has TRBV4-2 and TRBJ2-7; D may be TRBD1 or TRBD2 (7 bases each). V dropped 1 base and J dropped 2 bases, with 12 bases sitting between them. Per germline, CDR1 LGHNA and CDR2 YNFKEQ. The CDR3 is 15 amino acids. The CDR3 nucleotides read TGTGCCAGCAGCCAAGCCCCAGGGGGGGCCTACGAGCAGTACGTC. Residues: CASSQAPGGAYEQYV.

This clonotype was counted at least ten times. The V gene is TRBV6-5, the J gene TRBJ2-3; TRBD2 matches at 12 bases. Germline CDR1 MNHEY, CDR2 SVGAGI. The CDR3 runs 15 residues. V was pared by 5 bases and J by 5 bases, with 5 bases of the junction left unmatched. As DNA, the CDR3 is TGTGCCAGCAGTCTTTCACTAGCGGGGGGAGATACGCAGTATTTT. Residues: CASSLSLAGGDTQYF.

This clonotype has just a few counts. This chain connects TRBV12-3 or TRBV12-4 to TRBJ1-5, with D hard to call. V dropped 8 bases and J dropped 0 bases, with 20 bases sitting between them. This CDR3 contains 17 residues. The chain's CDR3 is CASDSNTGQSSNQPQHF. CDR3 DNA: TGTGCCAGCGACTCCAACACCGGGCAGAGTAGCAATCAGCCCCAGCATTTT.

This clonotype was recorded at least ten times. The chain has TRBV7-7 and TRBJ2-3; 12 bases match TRBD2. The CDR3 extends over 15 amino acids. Germline CDR1 and CDR2: SSHAT and FNYEAQ (reference sequence). With V trimmed by 5 bases and J by 5 bases, 5 bases remained unmatched. For the CDR3, the DNA is TGTGCCAGCAGCCGGCGACTAGCGGGGGAAGATACGCAGTATTTT. Translating gives CASSRRLAGEDTQYF.

The table lists this clonotype with a few counts. The CDR3 region is CASSSQGPEAFF. Written as DNA, the CDR3 is TGTGCCAGCAGTTCACAGGGGCCTGAAGCTTTCTTT. The chain is built from TRBV6-5 and TRBJ1-1, with 7 positions matching TRBD1. CDR3 length: 12 amino acids. V lost 4 bases, J lost 6 bases, and 2 bases stayed unmatched. Per germline, CDR1 MNHEY and CDR2 SVGAGI.

V is TRBV30 and J is TRBJ1-1; 10 bases match TRBD1. Germline V gene lookup returns CDR1 GTSNPN and CDR2 SVGIG (reference sequence). The CDR3 is 12 amino acids. Germline trimming cut 6 bases from V and 4 bases from J; bases unmatched to any gene: 2. As DNA, the CDR3 is TGTGCCTGTTGGGACAGGGGCACTGAAGCTTTCTTT. Its translation is CACWDRGTEAFF.

This clonotype occurred a few times. Written as DNA, the CDR3 is TGTGCCAGCACCACTAGCGGGGCGTCCTACAATGAGCAGTTCTTC. Its translation: CASTTSGASYNEQFF. This chain joins TRBV7-2 and TRBJ2-1, with 10 bases lining up with TRBD2. The CDR3 loop spans 15 amino acids. V lost 7 bases to trimming and J lost 1 base; unmatched junction nucleotides: 4. Germline-derived CDR1 and CDR2 are SGHTA and FQGNSA. Looking up the rest from reference TRBV7-2 and TRBJ2-1 gives the full variable domain: GAGVSQSPSNKVTEKGKDVELRCDPISGHTALYWYRQSLGQGLEFLIYFQGNSAPDKSGLPSDRFSAERTGGSVSTLTIQRTQQEDSAVYLCASTTSGASYNEQFFGPGTRLTVL.

By share, this clonotype counts as medium-sized (0.01 to 0.1%). This chain joins TRBV5-1 and TRBJ2-1; 7 bases map to TRBD2. Germline values: CDR1 SGHRS, CDR2 YFSETQ. Trimming removed 7 bases from V and 9 bases from J; junction bases left unmatched: 10. This CDR3 contains 13 residues. CDR3 in amino acids: CASFLTGGSEQFF. The DNA of the CDR3 is TGCGCCAGCTTCCTGACGGGGGGAAGTGAGCAGTTCTTC.

The table lists this clonotype with many counts. This chain links TRBV12-3 or TRBV12-4 with TRBJ2-7; 7 bases agree with TRBD1. The junction had 13 bases not matched to a gene; V was cut back by 7 bases and J by 4 bases. This CDR3 spans 15 amino acids. CDR3 DNA: TGTGCCAGCATAACCAGGGGGTTTAAGCCTTACGAGCAGTACTTC. Translated, it gives CASITRGFKPYEQYF.

This clonotype was recorded a few times. The gene calls are TRBV19 and TRBJ2-1; possibly TRBD2 for D (6 bases). This CDR3 has 15 residues. Trimming removed 3 bases at V and 1 base at J, with 10 bases between. Per germline, CDR1 LNHDA and CDR2 SQIVND (reference sequence). The DNA of the CDR3 is TGTGCCAGTAGTATTTACGGGGGATCCTACAATGAGCAGTTCTTC. Its protein product is CASSIYGGSYNEQFF. The full variable domain, completed using reference TRBV19 and TRBJ2-1, is DGGITQSPKYLFRKEGQNVTLSCEQNLNHDAMYWYRQDPGQGLRLIYYSQIVNDFQKGDIAEGYSVSREKKESFPLTVTSAQKNPTAFYLCASSIYGGSYNEQFFGPGTRLTVL.

The chain carries TRBV10-3 and TRBJ1-6; 9 bases match TRBD1. The CDR3 has 13 amino acids. Unmatched junction bases numbered 8, after V lost 10 bases and J lost 10 bases. From germline, CDR1 is ENHRY and CDR2 SYGVKD. DNA for the CDR3: TGTGCCAGGGACGGGACAGGGCCCTCACCCCTCCACTTT. Its translation is CARDGTGPSPLHF.

This clonotype was counted only a few times. The chain combines TRBV4-1 with TRBJ2-1, with TRBD2 matching over 10 bases. Trimming cost V 0 bases and J 10 bases; bases outside gene matches: 12. The germline V gene encodes CDR1 MGHRA and CDR2 YSYEKL. This CDR3 region has 17 residues. The CDR3 here is CASSQEGLAGVPREQFF. In DNA form, the CDR3 reads TGCGCCAGCAGCCAAGAGGGTCTAGCGGGGGTGCCGCGGGAGCAGTTCTTC.

The chain carries TRBV20-1 and TRBJ1-5, with 9 positions matching TRBD1. J gave up 8 bases and V 4 bases, and 9 bases lay outside the gene matches. CDR1 and CDR2 from the germline V gene are DFQATT and SNEGSKA (reference sequence). This CDR3 has 14 amino acids. The CDR3 loop reads CSATLQGAWKPQHF. The CDR3 bases are TGCAGTGCTACATTACAGGGGGCTTGGAAGCCCCAGCATTTT.

This chain connects TRBV6-1 to TRBJ2-1, with 7 bases matching TRBD2. The CDR3 spans 14 residues. After removal of 6 bases from V and 1 base from J, the junction contained 3 bases not matched to a gene. Germline V gene lookup returns CDR1 MNHNS and CDR2 SASEGT. As DNA, the CDR3 is TGTGCCAGCAGGGGCGGGGGATCCTACAATGAGCAGTTCTTC. Encoded protein: CASRGGGSYNEQFF.

This chain joins TRBV20-1 and TRBJ2-7; D gene ambiguous. The CDR3 totals 13 residues. Trimming cost V 3 bases and J 3 bases, with 12 bases left between them. Germline values: CDR1 DFQATT, CDR2 SNEGSKA (reference sequence). CDR3 sequence: CSASSAAHYEQYV. DNA of the CDR3: TGCAGTGCTAGTTCGGCAGCACACTACGAGCAGTACGTC.

The chain employs TRBV6-5 and TRBJ1-2, with TRBD1 matching over 7 bases. The CDR3 has 11 amino acids. Per the germline V gene, CDR1 is MNHEY and CDR2 is SVGAGI. The CDR3 DNA follows: TGTGCGACAGGGCGGAGCTATGGCTACACCTTC. This codes for CATGRSYGYTF.

The V call is TRBV4-2, the J call TRBJ1-3; possible D gene TRBD1, 5 bases. Between the trimmed V and J ends, which lost 4 bases and 0 bases, there was a span of 13 bases. The CDR3 runs to 16 residues. Per the germline V gene, CDR1 is LGHNA and CDR2 is YNFKEQ. The DNA for the CDR3 is TGTGCCAGCAGCCCGGACGGGGACTCCTCTGGAAACACCATATATTTT. It translates to CASSPDGDSSGNTIYF.

There are a few counts of this clonotype. V is TRBV5-4 and J is TRBJ2-6; D gene unclear. V was trimmed by 0 bases and J by 0 bases, leaving 7 bases between them. Germline CDR1 reads SGHNT; CDR2 reads YYREEE (reference sequence). The CDR3 extends over 16 amino acids. The CDR3 coding sequence is TGTGCCAGCAGCTTGGGGGCAGGCTCTGGGGCCAACGTCCTGACTTTC. Amino acid sequence: CASSLGAGSGANVLTF.

The rearrangement links TRBV2 to TRBJ1-5; D is unresolved. V lost 5 bases and J lost 7, with 9 bases in between. The CDR3 sequence is 12 residues long. Germline V lookup: CDR1 SNHLY, CDR2 FYNNEI. Here the CDR3 DNA reads TGTGCCAGCAGTTACACTTCGCAGCCCCAGCATTTT. Amino acids: CASSYTSQPQHF.

This clonotype was seen a handful of times. This rearrangement joins TRBV18 to TRBJ1-5, with TRBD1 matching 10 bases. V lost 5 bases, J lost 5 bases, and 6 bases stayed unmatched. CDR1 and CDR2 (germline): KGHSH, LQKENI. This CDR3 has 15 residues. The CDR3 loop is CASSAGQGTDQPQHF. DNA of the CDR3: TGTGCCAGCTCAGCGGGACAGGGGACGGATCAGCCCCAGCATTTT.

The CDR3 protein is CASRPTGDHGYTF. As DNA, the CDR3 is TGTGCCAGCAGACCAACAGGGGATCATGGCTACACCTTC. V gene TRBV12-3 or TRBV12-4 combines with J gene TRBJ1-2; 7 bases map to TRBD1. The CDR3 runs 13 residues. J lost 6 bases, V lost 6 bases, and 7 bases had no gene match.